This T cell receptor beta chain came from a study of cytomegalovirus exposure and HLA in healthy donors. Study at large: The early release's HLA-typed donors yielded 65 million to 85 million unique TCRs. Whole-study findings and limits: In an earlier analysis, about 87% or about 30%: the productive usage of most TCR beta V segments.

When sampled, the donors appeared nominally healthy, though they likely had unrecorded immune exposures. The PCR used 60 Vbeta and 13 Jbeta primers. Profiled with immunoSEQ multiplex PCR; TCRdb holds only in-frame clones, not every one. The sample table sets out about 160,000 clones. Comments on this clone: Its antigen is not identified.

CDR3 length: 15 residues. V lost 3 bases and J 4 bases, leaving 13 bases between the germline ends. Germline assignment: CDR1 LNHDA and CDR2 SQIVND (reference sequence). This sequence joins TRBV19 and TRBJ1-5; D gene unclear. Sequenced: PBMCs. This TCR derives from a woman aged 55-70 years in good health and CMV-seronegative. For the CDR3, the DNA is TGTGCCAGTAGTATGAGGGCAGAGATTAATCAGCCCCAGCATTTT. It yields the protein CASSMRAEINQPQHF. Full variable domain (rest looked up from reference TRBV19 and TRBJ1-5): DGGITQSPKYLFRKEGQNVTLSCEQNLNHDAMYWYRQDPGQGLRLIYYSQIVNDFQKGDIAEGYSVSREKKESFPLTVTSAQKNPTAFYLCASSMRAEINQPQHFGDGTRLSIL.